This T cell receptor beta chain was sequenced for a study of OX40 agonist ivuxolimab in advanced cancers. About the study: The study treated patients with ivuxolimab, an agonistic anti-OX40 (CD134) antibody. Every 2 weeks, ivuxolimab was infused into the patients intravenously at between 0.01 and 10 mg/kg. The eligibility criteria allowed prior anti-PD-1, anti-PD-L1 or anti-CTLA-4 therapy, and 30% to 40% had some. Regarding the study as a whole: At doses 0.1 to 3.0 mg/kg, CD4+ and CD8+ clones expanded.

Produced via immunoSEQ multiplex PCR; TCRdb's table is partial and in-frame only. The sample records approximately 74,000 clones, just over 90% being singletons. This CDR3 has 15 residues. The germline CDR1 and CDR2 sequences are SEHNR and FQNEAQ (reference sequence). Losses at the gene ends were 5 bases for V and 4 bases for J; bases not matched to a gene: 8. Concerning this clone itself: Its antigen is unknown.

Sample: CD4+ or CD8+ T cells sorted from blood, taken in a trial of the OX40 agonist ivuxolimab. This chain uses TRBV7-9 with TRBJ1-5; 7 nucleotides agree with TRBD1. The receptor's source is an adult with an advanced solid tumor such as melanoma, head and neck, liver or kidney cancer. The CDR3 DNA is TGTGCCAGCAGCGCTGACAGGGAGAGGAATCAGCCCCAGCATTTT. Translated, it gives CASSADRERNQPQHF.